The TCR beta chain described here comes from a study of T cell responses to AZD1222 COVID-19 vaccine. The CDR3 covers 12 residues. The germline gives CDR1 SGHRS, CDR2 YFSETQ. V was shortened by 10 bases and J by 9 bases, with 14 bases between the two germline ends. Measured with immunoSEQ multiplex PCR; TCRdb has only the in-frame clones, and not every one. The table lists 100,000 to 150,000 clones, approximately 85% of them singletons. The rearrangement uses TRBV5-1 and TRBJ1-6; D might be TRBD1 (6 bases). The sequence came from an adult in good health. The source was peripheral blood, collected on day 0 of AZD1222 vaccination. In DNA form, the CDR3 reads TGCGCCCGGGGCAGGGGAGGTTCACCCCTCCACTTT. Its translation is CARGRGGSPLHF.